This T cell receptor (beta chain) was sequenced in a study of radiotherapy plus CTLA-4 blockade in lung cancer. Study-wide context: Objective responses were recorded in about 18% of patients, with disease control recorded in 25% to 40%. Study-wide points: Best predicting response, reportedly, were early blood T cell clone dynamics, with interferon-beta.

The V segment lost 4 bases and the J segment 7 bases; nucleotides outside the gene matches: 7. Germline V lookup: CDR1 SGHRS, CDR2 YFSETQ. The CDR3 is 16 residues long. Only in-frame clones appear in the TCRdb table, and some are missing; sequencing was by immunoSEQ multiplex PCR. The table lists 45,000 to 60,000 clones, 77% of them singletons. Concerning this clone itself: Its antigen is not known.

The chain links TRBV5-1 to TRBJ2-1; 14 nucleotides line up with TRBD2. The sequencing here drew on peripheral blood, taken from a patient treated with radiotherapy plus ipilimumab. The TCR originated in a human donor with non-small cell lung cancer whose response to radiotherapy plus ipilimumab could not be evaluated. CDR3 loop: CASSVTSGRALNEQFF. The CDR3 DNA reads TGCGCCAGCAGCGTGACTAGCGGGAGGGCCTTGAATGAGCAGTTCTTC.